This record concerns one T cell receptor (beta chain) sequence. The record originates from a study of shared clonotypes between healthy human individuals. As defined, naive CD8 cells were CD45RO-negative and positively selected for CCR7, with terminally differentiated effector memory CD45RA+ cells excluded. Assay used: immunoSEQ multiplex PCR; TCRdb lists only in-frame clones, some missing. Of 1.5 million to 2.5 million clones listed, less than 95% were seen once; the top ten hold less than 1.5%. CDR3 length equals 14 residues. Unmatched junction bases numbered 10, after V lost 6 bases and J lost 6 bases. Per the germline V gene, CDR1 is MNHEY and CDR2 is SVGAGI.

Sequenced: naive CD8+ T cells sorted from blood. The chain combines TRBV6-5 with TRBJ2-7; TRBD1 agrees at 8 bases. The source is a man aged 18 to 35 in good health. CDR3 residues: CASRSGGEYPEQYF. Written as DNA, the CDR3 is TGTGCCAGCAGATCAGGGGGCGAGTATCCCGAGCAGTACTTC.